This T cell receptor beta chain derives from a study of cytomegalovirus exposure and HLA in healthy donors. Regarding the study as a whole: A previous analysis found most TCR beta V segments productive roughly 87% or roughly 30% of the time. Researchers reported from a later analysis that most CMV-associated TCR beta chains appeared HLA-restricted. In a later analysis, donors in an Asian-associated ancestry cluster reportedly had fewer N-insertions in productive TCRs than the cohort mean.

It was with 60 Vbeta and 13 Jbeta primers that the PCR ran. As originally analysed: Counted up in a later analysis, unique TCR beta chains came to approximately 77 million, with about 9.9 million shared. TCRdb keeps only in-frame clones here, not all; method: immunoSEQ multiplex PCR. That table is the source of V, J and clone size, and D and trimming were worked out from the DNA. Here the sample spans approximately 30,000 clones, about 67% being singletons. CDR3 length equals 13 residues. Per germline, CDR1 SEHNR and CDR2 FQNEAQ (reference sequence). V was pared by 4 bases and J by 3 bases, with 9 bases between. About this clone: No antigen is known for it.

The clonotype was recovered from a man aged 35-49 years in good health and CMV-seropositive. The sequenced material came from PBMCs. V and J are TRBV7-9 and TRBJ2-5; D is perhaps TRBD2 (6 bases). CDR3 protein: CASSSSGEETQYF. In DNA, the CDR3 is TGTGCCAGCAGCTCCTCGGGGGAAGAGACCCAGTACTTC.